This entry features one T cell receptor (beta chain) sequence. TCRdb keeps only in-frame clones here, not all; method: immunoSEQ multiplex PCR. The sample has 150,000 to 200,000 clones, 85% to 95% seen once; the top ten hold about 3.9%. This entry belongs to a study of T cell responses to AZD1222 COVID-19 vaccine. The CDR3 consists of 17 residues. CDR1 and CDR2 (germline): LGHDT, YNNKEL (reference sequence). V was shortened by 0 bases and J by 2 bases, with 14 bases between the two germline ends. The sequence was obtained from an adult in good health. This chain joins TRBV3-1 (or the pseudogene TRBV3-2) and TRBJ1-3; the D is unclear. This material consisted of peripheral blood, taken on day 0 of AZD1222 vaccination. The CDR3 region is CASSQDRADHPGNTIYF. CDR3 DNA sequence: TGTGCCAGCAGCCAAGATCGGGCAGATCATCCTGGAAACACCATATATTTT.